This T cell receptor beta chain was observed in a study of blood T cell repertoires in COVID-19. About the study: Material from acute and convalescent COVID-19 was sourced from the United States, Italy and Spain. Sample material is recorded as cDNA or gDNA derived from T cells, B-cell-depleted T cells, or PBMCs.

In the original workflow: How many nucleated cells were present was estimated from reference gene primer amplification. Repertoires were generated with immunoSEQ multiplex PCR, while TCRdb's copy carries only in-frame clones and drops some. Clone size and the V and J calls come from that table; the DNA yielded D and trimming. The sample lists about 210,000 clones, approximately 89% occurring once. The CDR3 contains 19 residues. CDR1 is SNHLY and CDR2 is FYNNEI in the germline V gene. Deletions cut 0 bases from V and 6 bases from J, with 23 bases between. The source material was peripheral blood. The genes are TRBV2 and TRBJ2-2; maybe TRBD1 (6 bases). The clonotype was recovered from a woman aged 40 to 50 with acute or convalescent COVID-19. The CDR3 DNA is TGTGCCAGCAGTGAAGCCCTTTCCTTGGGTCAGGGGCTTCCCGGGGAGCTGTTTTTT. Amino acids: CASSEALSLGQGLPGELFF.